The T cell receptor (beta chain) described here comes from a study of T-cell reconstitution after alpha-beta-depleted transplantation in children. Study-level points and caveats: Newly made T cells mostly supplied T-cell counts and diversity one year after transplant. Reportedly, roughly two months post-transplant, alpha-beta T cells arose from several hundred expanded graft clones.

Unique molecular identifiers were used to barcode this TCRbeta library. One entry per CDR3 protein results from TCRdb running MiXCR on the PCR reads. The sample records approximately 490,000 distinct CDR3 sequences, roughly a tenth being singletons. This clonotype was seen only a few times. Antigen specificity is unknown. The specimen comprised PBMCs, sampled before TCRalphabeta/CD19-depleted stem cell transplant. This receptor was identified in a child younger than 10 with inherited bone marrow failure, due to receive a stem cell transplant.

As DNA, the CDR3 is TGTGCCTGGAGCAACACAGGGCCTGGCTACACCTTC. This codes for CAWSNTGPGYTF. The rearrangement uses TRBV30 and TRBJ1-2, with D possibly TRBD1 on 6 matching bases. Germline V gene data show CDR1 as GTSNPN and CDR2 as SVGIG (reference sequence). The V and J ends lost 3 bases and 7 bases respectively, with 12 bases between them. The CDR3 covers 12 residues.